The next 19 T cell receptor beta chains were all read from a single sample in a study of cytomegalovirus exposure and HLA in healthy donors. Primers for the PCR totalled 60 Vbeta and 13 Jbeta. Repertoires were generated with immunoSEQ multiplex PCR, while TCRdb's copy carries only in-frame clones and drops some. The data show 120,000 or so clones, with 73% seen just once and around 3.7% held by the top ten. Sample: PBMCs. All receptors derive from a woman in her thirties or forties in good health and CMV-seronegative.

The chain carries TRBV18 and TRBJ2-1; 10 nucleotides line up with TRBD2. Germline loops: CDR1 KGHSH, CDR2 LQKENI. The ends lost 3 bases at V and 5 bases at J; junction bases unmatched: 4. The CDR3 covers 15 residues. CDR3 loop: CASSPTSGVNNEQFF. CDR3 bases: TGTGCCAGCTCACCCACTAGCGGGGTAAACAATGAGCAGTTCTTC. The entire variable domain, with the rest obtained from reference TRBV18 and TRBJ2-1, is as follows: NAGVMQNPRHLVRRRGQEARLRCSPMKGHSHVYWYRQLPEEGLKFMVYLQKENIIDESGMPKERFSAEFPKEGPSILRIQQVVRGDSAAYFCASSPTSGVNNEQFFGPGTRLTVL.

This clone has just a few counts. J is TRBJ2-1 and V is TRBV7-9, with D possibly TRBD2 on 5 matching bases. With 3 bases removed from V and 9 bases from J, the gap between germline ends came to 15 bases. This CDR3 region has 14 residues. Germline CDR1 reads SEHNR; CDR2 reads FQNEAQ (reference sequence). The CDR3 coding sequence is TGTGCCAGCAGCTTCCGCTCCCCGGGATCTGAGCAGTTCTTC. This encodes CASSFRSPGSEQFF.

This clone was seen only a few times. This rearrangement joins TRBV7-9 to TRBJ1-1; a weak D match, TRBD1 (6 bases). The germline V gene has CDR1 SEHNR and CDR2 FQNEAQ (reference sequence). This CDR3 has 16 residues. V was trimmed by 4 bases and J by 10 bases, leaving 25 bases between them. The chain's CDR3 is CASSSLKLTGLRRAFF. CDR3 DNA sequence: TGTGCCAGCAGCTCTCTAAAATTAACAGGGTTGAGACGAGCTTTCTTT.

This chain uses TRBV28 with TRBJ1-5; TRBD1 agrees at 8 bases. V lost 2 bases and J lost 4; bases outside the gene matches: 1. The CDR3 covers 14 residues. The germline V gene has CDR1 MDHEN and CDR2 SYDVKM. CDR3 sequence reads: CASSLGTGNQPQHF. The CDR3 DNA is TGTGCCAGCAGTTTAGGGACAGGAAATCAGCCCCAGCATTTT.

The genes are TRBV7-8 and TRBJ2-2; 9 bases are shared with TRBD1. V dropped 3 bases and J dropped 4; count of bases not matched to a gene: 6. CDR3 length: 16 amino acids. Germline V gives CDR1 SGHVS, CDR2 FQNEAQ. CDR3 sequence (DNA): TGTGCCAGCAGCTTCACAGGGGGCGCCGGCACCGGGGAGCTGTTTTTT. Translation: CASSFTGGAGTGELFF. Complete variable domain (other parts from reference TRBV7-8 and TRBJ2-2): GAGVSQSPRYKVAKRGQDVALRCDPISGHVSLFWYQQALGQGPEFLTYFQNEAQLDKSGLPSDRFFAERPEGSVSTLKIQRTQQEDSAVYLCASSFTGGAGTGELFFGEGSRLTVL.

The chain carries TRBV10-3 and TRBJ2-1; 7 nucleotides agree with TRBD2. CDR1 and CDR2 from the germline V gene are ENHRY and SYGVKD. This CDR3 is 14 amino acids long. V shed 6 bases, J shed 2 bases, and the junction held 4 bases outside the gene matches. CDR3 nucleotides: TGTGCCATCAGATCTAGCGGAGCCTACAATGAGCAGTTCTTC. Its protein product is CAIRSSGAYNEQFF.

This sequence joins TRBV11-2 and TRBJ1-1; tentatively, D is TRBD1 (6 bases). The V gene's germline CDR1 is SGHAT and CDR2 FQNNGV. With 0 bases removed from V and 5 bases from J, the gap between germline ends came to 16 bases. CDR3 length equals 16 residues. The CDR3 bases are TGTGCCAGCAGCTTAGATCTAGCAGGGGCCGTTACTGAAGCTTTCTTT. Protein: CASSLDLAGAVTEAFF.

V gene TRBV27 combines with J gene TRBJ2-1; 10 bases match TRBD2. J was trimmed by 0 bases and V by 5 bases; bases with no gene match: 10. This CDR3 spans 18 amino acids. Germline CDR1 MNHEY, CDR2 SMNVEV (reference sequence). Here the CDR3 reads CASSGSSGRTGSYNEQFF. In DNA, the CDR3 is TGTGCCAGCAGTGGCTCTAGCGGGAGAACGGGCTCCTACAATGAGCAGTTCTTC.

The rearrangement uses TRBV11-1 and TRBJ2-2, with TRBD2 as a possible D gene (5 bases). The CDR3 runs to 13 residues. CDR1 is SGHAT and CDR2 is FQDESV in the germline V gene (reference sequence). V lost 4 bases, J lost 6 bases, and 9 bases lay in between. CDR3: CASSSDGAGELFF. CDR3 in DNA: TGTGCCAGCAGCTCGGACGGGGCCGGGGAGCTGTTTTTT.

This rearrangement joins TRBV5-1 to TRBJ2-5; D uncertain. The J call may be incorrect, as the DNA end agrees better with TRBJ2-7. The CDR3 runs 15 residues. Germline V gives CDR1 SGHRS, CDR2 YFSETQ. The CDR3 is CASSFLGSSSYEQYF. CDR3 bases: TGCGCCAGCAGCTTCCTGGGCTCCAGCTCCTACGAGCAGTACTTC.

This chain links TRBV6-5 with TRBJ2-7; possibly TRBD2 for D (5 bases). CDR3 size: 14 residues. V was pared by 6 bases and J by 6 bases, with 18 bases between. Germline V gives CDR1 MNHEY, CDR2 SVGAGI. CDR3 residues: CASRSPIRAGEQYF. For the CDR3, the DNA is TGTGCCAGCAGATCCCCTATCCGTGCGGGCGAGCAGTACTTC.

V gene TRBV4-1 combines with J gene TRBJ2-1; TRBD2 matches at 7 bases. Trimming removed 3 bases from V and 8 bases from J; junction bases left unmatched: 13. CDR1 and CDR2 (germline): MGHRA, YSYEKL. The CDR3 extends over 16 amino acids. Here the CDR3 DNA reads TGCGCCAGCAGCCACCGACTAGCATCGTACAGTGATGAGCAGTTCTTC. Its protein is CASSHRLASYSDEQFF.

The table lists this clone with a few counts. DNA of the CDR3: TGTGCCAGCAGTTTATCGGTGTTGGCAGGGAACCCCTACGAGCAGTACTTC. This sequence encodes CASSLSVLAGNPYEQYF. V is TRBV27 and J is TRBJ2-7, with TRBD1 as a possible D gene (5 bases). The CDR3 is 17 amino acids. CDR1 is MNHEY, CDR2 SMNVEV, per germline (reference sequence). The germline V and J ends were trimmed by 0 bases and 2 bases, with 17 bases remaining between them.

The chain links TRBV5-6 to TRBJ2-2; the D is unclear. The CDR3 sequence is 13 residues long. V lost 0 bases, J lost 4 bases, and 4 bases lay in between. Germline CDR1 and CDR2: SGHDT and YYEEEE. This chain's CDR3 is CASSLVVTGELFF. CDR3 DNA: TGTGCCAGCAGCTTGGTCGTCACCGGGGAGCTGTTTTTT.

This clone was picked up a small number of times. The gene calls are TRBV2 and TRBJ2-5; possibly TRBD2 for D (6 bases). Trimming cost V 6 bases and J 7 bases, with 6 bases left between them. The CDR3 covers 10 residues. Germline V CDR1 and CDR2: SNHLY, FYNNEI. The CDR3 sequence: CASSGGTQYF. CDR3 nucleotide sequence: TGTGCCAGCAGCGGGGGGACCCAGTACTTC.

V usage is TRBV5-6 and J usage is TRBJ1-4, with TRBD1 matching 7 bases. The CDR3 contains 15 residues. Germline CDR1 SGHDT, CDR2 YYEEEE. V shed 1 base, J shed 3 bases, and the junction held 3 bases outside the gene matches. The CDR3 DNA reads TGTGCCAGCAGCTTGAGGGGGCGGTCTAATGAAAAACTGTTTTTT. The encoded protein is CASSLRGRSNEKLFF.

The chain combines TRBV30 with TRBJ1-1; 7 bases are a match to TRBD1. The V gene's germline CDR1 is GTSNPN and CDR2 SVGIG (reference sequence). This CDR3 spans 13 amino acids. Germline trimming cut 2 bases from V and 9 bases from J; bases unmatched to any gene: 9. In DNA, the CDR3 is TGTGCCTGGAGTATCCAAAGGGACAGTCAAGCTTTCTTT. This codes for CAWSIQRDSQAFF.

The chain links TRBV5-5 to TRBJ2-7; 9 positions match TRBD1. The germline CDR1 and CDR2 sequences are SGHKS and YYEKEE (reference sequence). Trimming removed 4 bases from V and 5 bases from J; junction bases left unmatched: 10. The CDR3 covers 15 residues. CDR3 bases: TGTGCCAGCAGCGGATCCGGGACAGGGACCCACGAGCAGTACTTC. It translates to CASSGSGTGTHEQYF.

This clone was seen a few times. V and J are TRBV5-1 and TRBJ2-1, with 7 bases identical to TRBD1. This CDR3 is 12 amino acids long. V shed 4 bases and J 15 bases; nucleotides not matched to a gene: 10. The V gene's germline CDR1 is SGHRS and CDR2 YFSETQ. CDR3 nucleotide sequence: TGCGCCAGCAGCCAGGAGAGGGGGCGCGGGTTCTTC. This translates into CASSQERGRGFF. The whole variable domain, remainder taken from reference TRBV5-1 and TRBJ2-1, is KAGVTQTPRYLIKTRGQQVTLSCSPISGHRSVSWYQQTPGQGLQFLFEYFSETQRNKGNFPGRFSGRQFSNSRSEMNVSTLELGDSALYLCASSQERGRGFFGPGTRLTVL.